This T cell receptor (beta chain) is drawn from a study of chemoradiotherapy in HPV16-positive cancers. About the research overall: Functional T-cell assays on a couple of HPV16-positive patients' cells defined candidate HPV-specific clones and common TCR motifs. General study findings and limits: Functional assays defining HPV-specific T cells used only a couple of HPV16-positive patients. Better recurrence-free survival went with HPV-responsive T-cell expansion in HPV16-positive patients.

Turning to this clone: Its antigen is as yet unknown.

Assay used: immunoSEQ multiplex PCR; TCRdb lists only in-frame clones, some missing. Found here are about 20,000 clones, over 60% of them singletons; the top ten hold roughly 2.6%. V was trimmed by 8 bases and J by 3 bases, leaving 17 bases between them. CDR1 and CDR2 from the germline V gene are MDHEN and SYDVKM. There are 15 residues in the CDR3. This sequence was found in a human donor with HPV-associated anogenital cancer. The sample here was taken from a patient who underwent chemoradiotherapy. The chain employs TRBV28 and TRBJ1-5; D gene ambiguous. CDR3 nucleotide sequence: TGTGCCAGCTTTTCTACCGGGTCTTACAATCAGCCCCAGCATTTT. Protein: CASFSTGSYNQPQHF.